This TCR beta chain was retrieved from a study of cytomegalovirus exposure and HLA in healthy donors. As for the study in general: When fewer than 400 donors were genotyped, roughly four fifths of them were found to fall in the Caucasian-associated ancestry cluster. Study-wide results and limits: In an earlier analysis, in around 590 donors, most V segments appeared productive either ~87% or ~30% of the time. In a later analysis, an Asian-associated ancestry cluster reportedly showed fewer N-insertions than the 666-donor mean.

Regarding this clone: Its antigen is not identified.

It was with 60 Vbeta and 13 Jbeta primers that the PCR ran. TCRdb's table, derived via immunoSEQ multiplex PCR, lists solely in-frame clones and lacks some. This sample's table reports approximately 120,000 clones. Sequencing was done on a sample of PBMCs. The TCR comes from a man aged 35 to 55 in good health and CMV-seronegative.

The CDR3 nucleotides read TGTGCCAGCAGAAAAAACGGACAGGGGGTCGAGCAGTACTTC. Amino acids: CASRKNGQGVEQYF. V and J are TRBV7-9 and TRBJ2-7, with TRBD1 matching 10 bases. Per germline, CDR1 SEHNR and CDR2 FQNEAQ (reference sequence). The CDR3 is made up of 14 amino acids. The trim removed 6 bases at V and 6 bases at J, leaving 8 bases unmatched.